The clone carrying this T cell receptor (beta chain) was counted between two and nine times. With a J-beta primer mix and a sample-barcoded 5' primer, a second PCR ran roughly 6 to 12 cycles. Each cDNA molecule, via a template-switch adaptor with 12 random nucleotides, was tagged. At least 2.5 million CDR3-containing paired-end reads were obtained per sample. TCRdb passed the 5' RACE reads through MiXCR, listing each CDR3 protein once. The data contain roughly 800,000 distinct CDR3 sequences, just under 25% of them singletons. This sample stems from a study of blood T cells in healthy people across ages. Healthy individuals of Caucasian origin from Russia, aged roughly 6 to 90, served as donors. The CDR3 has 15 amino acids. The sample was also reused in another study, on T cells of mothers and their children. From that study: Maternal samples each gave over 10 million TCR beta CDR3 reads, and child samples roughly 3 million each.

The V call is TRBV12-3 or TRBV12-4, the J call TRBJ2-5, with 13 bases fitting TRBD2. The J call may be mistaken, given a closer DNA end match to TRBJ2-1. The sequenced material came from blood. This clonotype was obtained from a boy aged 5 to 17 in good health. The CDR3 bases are TGTGCCAGCAGGGAGACTAGCGGGGGGAACAATGAGCAGTTCTTC. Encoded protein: CASRETSGGNNEQFF.